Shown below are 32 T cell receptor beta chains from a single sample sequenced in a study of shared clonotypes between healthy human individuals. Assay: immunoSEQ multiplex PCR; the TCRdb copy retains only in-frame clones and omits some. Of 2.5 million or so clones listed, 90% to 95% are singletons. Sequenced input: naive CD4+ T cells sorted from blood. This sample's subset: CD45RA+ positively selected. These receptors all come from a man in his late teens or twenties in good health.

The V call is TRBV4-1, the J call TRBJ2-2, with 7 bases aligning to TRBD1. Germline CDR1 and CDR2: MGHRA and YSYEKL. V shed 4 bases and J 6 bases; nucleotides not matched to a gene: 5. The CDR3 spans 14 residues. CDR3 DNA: TGCGCCAGCAGCCGCCCGGGACAGTCCGGGGAGCTGTTTTTT. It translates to CASSRPGQSGELFF.

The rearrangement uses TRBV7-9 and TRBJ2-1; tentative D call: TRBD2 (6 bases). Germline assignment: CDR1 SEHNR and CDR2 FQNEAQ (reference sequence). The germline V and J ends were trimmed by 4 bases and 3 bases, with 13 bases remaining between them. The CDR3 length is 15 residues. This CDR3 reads CASSSKAGSYNEQFF. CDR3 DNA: TGTGCCAGCAGCTCAAAGGCGGGGAGCTACAATGAGCAGTTCTTC.

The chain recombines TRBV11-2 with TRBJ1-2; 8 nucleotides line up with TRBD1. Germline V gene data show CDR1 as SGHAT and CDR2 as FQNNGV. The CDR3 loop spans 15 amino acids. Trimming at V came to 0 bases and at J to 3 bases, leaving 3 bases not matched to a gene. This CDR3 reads CASSLDLGQDYGYTF. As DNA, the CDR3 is TGTGCCAGCAGCTTAGATCTGGGACAGGACTATGGCTACACCTTC.

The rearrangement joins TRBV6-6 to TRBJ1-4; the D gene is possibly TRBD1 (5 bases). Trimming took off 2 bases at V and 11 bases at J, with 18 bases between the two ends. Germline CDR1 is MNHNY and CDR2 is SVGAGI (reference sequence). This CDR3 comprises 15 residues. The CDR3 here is CASSYLDTAGLKLFF. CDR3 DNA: TGTGCCAGCAGTTACCTGGACACCGCAGGGTTGAAACTGTTTTTT.

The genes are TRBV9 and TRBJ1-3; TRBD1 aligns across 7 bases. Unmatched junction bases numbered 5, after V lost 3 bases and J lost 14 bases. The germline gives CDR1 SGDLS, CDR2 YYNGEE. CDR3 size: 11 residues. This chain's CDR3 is CASSADRALYF. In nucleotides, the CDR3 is TGTGCCAGCAGCGCCGACAGGGCCTTATATTTT.

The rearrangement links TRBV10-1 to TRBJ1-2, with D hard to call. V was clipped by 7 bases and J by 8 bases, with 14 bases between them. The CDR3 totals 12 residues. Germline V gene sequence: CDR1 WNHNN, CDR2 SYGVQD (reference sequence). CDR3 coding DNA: TGCGCCAGCATAAGGACCTTGGGGGGCTACACCTTC. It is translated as CASIRTLGGYTF.

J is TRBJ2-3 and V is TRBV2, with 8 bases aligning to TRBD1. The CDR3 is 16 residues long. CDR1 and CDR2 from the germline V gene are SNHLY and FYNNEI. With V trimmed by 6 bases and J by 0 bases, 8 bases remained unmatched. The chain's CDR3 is CASRAADRASTDTQYF. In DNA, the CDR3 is TGTGCCAGCAGAGCCGCGGACAGGGCAAGCACAGATACGCAGTATTTT.

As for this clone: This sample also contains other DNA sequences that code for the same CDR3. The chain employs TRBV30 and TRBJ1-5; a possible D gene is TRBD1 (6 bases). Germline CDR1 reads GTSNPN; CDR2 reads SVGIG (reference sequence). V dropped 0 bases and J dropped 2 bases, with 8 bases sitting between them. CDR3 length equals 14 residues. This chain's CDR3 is CAWSVGGGNQPQHF. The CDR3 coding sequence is TGTGCCTGGAGTGTAGGGGGGGGCAATCAGCCCCAGCATTTT.

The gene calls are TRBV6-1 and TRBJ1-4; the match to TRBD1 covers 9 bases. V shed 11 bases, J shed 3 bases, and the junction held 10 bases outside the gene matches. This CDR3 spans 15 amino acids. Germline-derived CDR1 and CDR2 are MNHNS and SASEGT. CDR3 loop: CALRGTGMANEKLFF. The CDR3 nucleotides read TGTGCCCTCCGAGGGACAGGGATGGCTAATGAAAAACTGTTTTTT.

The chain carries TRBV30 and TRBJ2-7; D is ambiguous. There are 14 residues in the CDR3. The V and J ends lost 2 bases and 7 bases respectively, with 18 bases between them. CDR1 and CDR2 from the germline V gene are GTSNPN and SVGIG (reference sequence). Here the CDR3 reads CAWSRMLDLPEQYF. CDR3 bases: TGTGCCTGGAGTAGGATGTTGGACCTACCGGAGCAGTACTTC.

The CDR3 here is CASSPISGSNQPQHF. In DNA, the CDR3 is TGCGCCAGCAGCCCGATAAGCGGTAGCAATCAGCCCCAGCATTTT. The chain joins TRBV5-1 to TRBJ1-5; D gene unclear. This CDR3 contains 15 residues. Germline assignment: CDR1 SGHRS and CDR2 YFSETQ. V lost 4 bases and J lost 0, with 11 bases in between.

The CDR3 DNA reads as TGCGCCAGCAGCTTGGCCGCGCCAGCTAACTATGGCTACACCTTC. Amino acids: CASSLAAPANYGYTF. The V call is TRBV5-1, the J call TRBJ1-2; D remains ambiguous. V was cut by 0 bases and J by 0 bases, with 9 bases left in between. The CDR3 length is 15 residues. Germline CDR1 is SGHRS and CDR2 is YFSETQ.

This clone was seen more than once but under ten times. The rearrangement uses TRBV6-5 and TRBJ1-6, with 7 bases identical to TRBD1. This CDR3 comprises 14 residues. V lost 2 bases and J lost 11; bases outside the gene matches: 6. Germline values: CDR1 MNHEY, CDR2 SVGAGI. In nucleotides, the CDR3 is TGTGCCAGCAGTTACACCGACAGGGTTGCACCCCTCCACTTT. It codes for CASSYTDRVAPLHF.

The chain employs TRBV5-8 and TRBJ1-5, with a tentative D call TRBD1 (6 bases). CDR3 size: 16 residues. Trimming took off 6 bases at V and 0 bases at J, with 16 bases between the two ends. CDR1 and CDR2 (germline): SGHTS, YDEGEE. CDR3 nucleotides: TGTGCCAGCACCCCGGGACACCTAGTTAGCAATCAGCCCCAGCATTTT. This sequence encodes CASTPGHLVSNQPQHF.

The CDR3 sequence is CASSLYRVEQYF. CDR3 coding DNA: TGTGCCAGCAGCCTTTACAGGGTCGAGCAGTACTTC. The chain employs TRBV6-1 and TRBJ2-7; D perhaps matches TRBD1 (6 bases). The V gene's germline CDR1 is MNHNS and CDR2 SASEGT. This CDR3 has 12 residues. The V and J ends lost 6 bases and 6 bases respectively, with 12 bases between them.

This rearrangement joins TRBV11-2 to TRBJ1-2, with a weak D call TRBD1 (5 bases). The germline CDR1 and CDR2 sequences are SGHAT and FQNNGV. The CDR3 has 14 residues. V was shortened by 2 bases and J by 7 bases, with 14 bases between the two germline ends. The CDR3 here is CASSLPTGQFGYTF. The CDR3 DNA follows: TGTGCCAGCAGCTTACCCACAGGCCAGTTTGGCTACACCTTC.

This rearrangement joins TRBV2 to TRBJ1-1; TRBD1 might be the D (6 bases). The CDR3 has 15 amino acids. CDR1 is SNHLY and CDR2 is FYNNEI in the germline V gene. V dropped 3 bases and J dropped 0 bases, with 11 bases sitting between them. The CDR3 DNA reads TGTGCCAGCAGTGACAGGGGACTACTGAACACTGAAGCTTTCTTT. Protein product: CASSDRGLLNTEAFF.

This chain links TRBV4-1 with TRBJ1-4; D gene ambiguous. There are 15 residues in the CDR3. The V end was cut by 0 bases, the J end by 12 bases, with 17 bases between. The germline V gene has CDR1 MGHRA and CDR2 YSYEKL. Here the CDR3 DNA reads TGCGCCAGCAGCCAAGATGGTTGGCTTGACTCGGAACTGTTTTTT. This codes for CASSQDGWLDSELFF.

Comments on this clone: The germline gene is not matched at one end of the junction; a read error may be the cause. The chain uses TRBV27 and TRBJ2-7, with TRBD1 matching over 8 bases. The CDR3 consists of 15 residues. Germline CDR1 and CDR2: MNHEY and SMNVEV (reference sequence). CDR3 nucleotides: TGTGTCAGCAGGTCCCGGGACAGGAATATCTACGAGCAGTACTTC. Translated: CVSRSRDRNIYEQYF.

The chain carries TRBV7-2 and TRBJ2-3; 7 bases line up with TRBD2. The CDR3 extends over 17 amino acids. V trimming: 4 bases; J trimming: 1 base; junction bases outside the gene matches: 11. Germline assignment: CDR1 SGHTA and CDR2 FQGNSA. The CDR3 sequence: CASSWGTGTTGTDTQYF. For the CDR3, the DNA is TGTGCCAGCAGCTGGGGGACCGGGACTACCGGCACAGATACGCAGTATTTT. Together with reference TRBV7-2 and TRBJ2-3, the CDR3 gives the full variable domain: GAGVSQSPSNKVTEKGKDVELRCDPISGHTALYWYRQSLGQGLEFLIYFQGNSAPDKSGLPSDRFSAERTGGSVSTLTIQRTQQEDSAVYLCASSWGTGTTGTDTQYFGPGTRLTVL.

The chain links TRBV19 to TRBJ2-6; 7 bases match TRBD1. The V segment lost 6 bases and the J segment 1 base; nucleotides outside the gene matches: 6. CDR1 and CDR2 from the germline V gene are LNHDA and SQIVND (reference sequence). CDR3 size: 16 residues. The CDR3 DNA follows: TGTGCCAGTAGCCGACAGGGAAGGTCTGGGGCCAACGTCCTGACTTTC. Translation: CASSRQGRSGANVLTF.

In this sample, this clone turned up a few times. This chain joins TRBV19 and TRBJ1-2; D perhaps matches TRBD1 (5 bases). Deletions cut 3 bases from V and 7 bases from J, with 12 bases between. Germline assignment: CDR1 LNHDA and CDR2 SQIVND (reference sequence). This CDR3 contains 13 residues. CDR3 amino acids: CASSIGQGLGYTF. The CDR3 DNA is TGTGCCAGTAGTATCGGCCAGGGACTTGGCTACACCTTC.

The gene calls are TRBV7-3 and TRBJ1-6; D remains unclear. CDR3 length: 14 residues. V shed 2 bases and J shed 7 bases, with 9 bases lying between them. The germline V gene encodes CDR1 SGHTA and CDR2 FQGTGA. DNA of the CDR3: TGTGCCAGCAGCTTATCACTTATCAATTCACCCCTCCACTTT. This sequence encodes CASSLSLINSPLHF.

The CDR3 protein is CASSEFRGGGNEQFF. CDR3 nucleotides: TGTGCCAGCAGTGAATTTAGGGGGGGAGGCAATGAGCAGTTCTTC. This chain connects TRBV25-1 to TRBJ2-1, with a weak D call TRBD2 (7 bases). V gave up 1 base and J gave up 6 bases, with 13 bases separating them. Germline V gene data show CDR1 as MGHDK and CDR2 as SYGVNS. There are 15 residues in the CDR3. Combining the CDR3 with reference TRBV25-1 and TRBJ2-1 gives the whole variable domain EADIYQTPRYLVIGTGKKITLECSQTMGHDKMYWYQQDPGMELHLIHYSYGVNSTEKGDLSSESTVSRIRTEHFPLTLESARPSHTSQYLCASSEFRGGGNEQFFGPGTRLTVL.

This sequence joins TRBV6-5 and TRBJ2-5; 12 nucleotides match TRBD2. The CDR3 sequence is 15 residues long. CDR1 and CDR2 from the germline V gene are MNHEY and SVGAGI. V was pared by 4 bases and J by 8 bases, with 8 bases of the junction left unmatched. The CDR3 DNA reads TGTGCCAGCAGTTCACTGACTAGCGGGAGTTTAACCCAGTACTTC. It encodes CASSSLTSGSLTQYF.

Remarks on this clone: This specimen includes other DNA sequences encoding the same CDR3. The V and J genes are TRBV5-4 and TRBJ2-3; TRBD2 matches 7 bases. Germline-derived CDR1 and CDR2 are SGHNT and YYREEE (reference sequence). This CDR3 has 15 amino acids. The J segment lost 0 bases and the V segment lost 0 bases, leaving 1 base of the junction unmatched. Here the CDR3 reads CASSLAGGSTDTQYF. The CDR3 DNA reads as TGTGCCAGCAGCTTGGCGGGGGGAAGCACAGATACGCAGTATTTT.

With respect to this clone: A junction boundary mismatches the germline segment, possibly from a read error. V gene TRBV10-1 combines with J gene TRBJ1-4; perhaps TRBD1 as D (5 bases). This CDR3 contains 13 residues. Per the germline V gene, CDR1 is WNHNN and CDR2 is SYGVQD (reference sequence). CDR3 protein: CASSDGTTEKLFF. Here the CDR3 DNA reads TGCGCCAGCAGCGACGGGACTACTGAAAAACTGTTTTTT.

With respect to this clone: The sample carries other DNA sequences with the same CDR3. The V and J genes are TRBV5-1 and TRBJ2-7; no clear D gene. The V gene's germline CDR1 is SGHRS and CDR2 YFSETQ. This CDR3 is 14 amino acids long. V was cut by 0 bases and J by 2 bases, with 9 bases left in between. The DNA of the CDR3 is TGCGCCAGCAGCTTGGGCGGTGGCACCTACGAGCAGTACTTC. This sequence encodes CASSLGGGTYEQYF.

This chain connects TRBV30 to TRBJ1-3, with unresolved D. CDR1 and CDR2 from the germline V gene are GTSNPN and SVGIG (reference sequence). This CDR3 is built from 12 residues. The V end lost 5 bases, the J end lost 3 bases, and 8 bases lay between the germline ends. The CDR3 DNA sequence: TGTGCCTGGGGGTCGAATGGAAACACCATATATTTT. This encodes CAWGSNGNTIYF.

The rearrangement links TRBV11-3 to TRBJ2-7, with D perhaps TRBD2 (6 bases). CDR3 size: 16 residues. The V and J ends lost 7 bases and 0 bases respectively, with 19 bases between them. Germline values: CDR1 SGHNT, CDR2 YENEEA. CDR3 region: CASTDALALPSYEQYF. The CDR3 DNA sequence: TGTGCCAGCACCGATGCCCTAGCGCTCCCCTCCTACGAGCAGTACTTC.

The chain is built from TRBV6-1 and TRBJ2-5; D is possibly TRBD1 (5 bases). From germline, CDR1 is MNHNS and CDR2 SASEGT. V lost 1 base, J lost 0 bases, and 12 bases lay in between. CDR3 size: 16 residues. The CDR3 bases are TGTGCCAGCAGTGAAGGGTGGGGCCTGTACCAAGAGACCCAGTACTTC. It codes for CASSEGWGLYQETQYF.

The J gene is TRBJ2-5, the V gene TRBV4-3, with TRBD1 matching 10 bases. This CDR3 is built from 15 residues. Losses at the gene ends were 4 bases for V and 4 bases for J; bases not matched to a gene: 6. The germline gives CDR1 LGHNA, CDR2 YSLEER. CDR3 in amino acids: CASSRTGGIAETQYF. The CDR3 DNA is TGCGCCAGCAGCCGGACAGGGGGTATTGCAGAGACCCAGTACTTC.